These 24 T cell receptor beta chains were sequenced from one sample in a study of T cells in Graves' hyperthyroidism and ophthalmopathy. Amplified TCR beta CDR3 regions derived from RNA transcripts. When the TCR CDR3 underwent first-round RT-PCR, the HTBI primer set was used. TCRdb re-called the multiplex PCR reads through MiXCR, storing one row per CDR3 protein. This table has a few hundred thousand distinct CDR3 sequences, 40% to 55% appearing once. The sequenced sample was peripheral blood or thyroid tissue (not recorded which). These TCRs come from a woman aged 18 to 35 with Graves' hyperthyroidism.

V and J are TRBV20-1 and TRBJ1-1; D call uncertain. The germline V gene has CDR1 DFQATT and CDR2 SNEGSKA (reference sequence). The CDR3 sequence is 11 residues long. Trimming took off 0 bases at V and 7 bases at J, with 6 bases between the two ends. The chain's CDR3 is CSARDTNEAFF. As DNA, the CDR3 is TGCAGTGCTAGAGACACGAATGAAGCTTTCTTT.

J is TRBJ2-7 and V is TRBV29-1; D call uncertain. There are 12 residues in the CDR3. The germline V and J ends were trimmed by 5 bases and 2 bases, with 10 bases remaining between them. The germline CDR1 and CDR2 sequences are SQVTM and ANQGSEA. The CDR3, as DNA: TGCAGCGTTCGGCAGGAGCCCTACGAGCAGTACTTC. It specifies CSVRQEPYEQYF.

This clonotype was found a few times. J is TRBJ2-5 and V is TRBV5-1, with a possible D match to TRBD2 (6 bases). Germline V gives CDR1 SGHRS, CDR2 YFSETQ. V lost 2 bases and J 5 bases, leaving 16 bases between the germline ends. This CDR3 region has 15 residues. The CDR3 loop reads CASSLVPRRDETQYF. The CDR3 DNA reads TGCGCCAGCAGCTTAGTTCCCAGGAGGGACGAGACCCAGTACTTC. Full variable domain (outside the CDR3, taken from reference TRBV5-1 and TRBJ2-5): KAGVTQTPRYLIKTRGQQVTLSCSPISGHRSVSWYQQTPGQGLQFLFEYFSETQRNKGNFPGRFSGRQFSNSRSEMNVSTLELGDSALYLCASSLVPRRDETQYFGPGTRLLVL.

This clonotype was counted many times. The junction shows a germline mismatch at one end, possibly a read error. This chain links TRBV25-1 with TRBJ1-4, with D tentatively TRBD1 (5 bases). The CDR3 contains 15 residues. Germline V lookup: CDR1 MGHDK, CDR2 SYGVNS. The CDR3, as DNA: TGTGCCAGCAGTAAATACCGGGACGGTAATGAAAAACTGTTTTTT. This sequence encodes CASSKYRDGNEKLFF.

The V call is TRBV2, the J call TRBJ1-2; D perhaps matches TRBD1 (6 bases). Germline V gene lookup returns CDR1 SNHLY and CDR2 FYNNEI. The CDR3 is 15 amino acids. Trimming shortened V by 5 bases and J by 0 bases, and 13 bases separated the two germline ends. The CDR3 DNA reads as TGTGCCAGCAGTAACGGGAGGGGGTCTAACTATGGCTACACCTTC. As protein: CASSNGRGSNYGYTF.

In its sample, this clonotype was seen many times. DNA of the CDR3: TGTGCCAGCAGAAAATCCGACTACTCCTACGAGCAGTACTTC. It encodes CASRKSDYSYEQYF. The chain uses TRBV2 and TRBJ2-7, with TRBD2 as a possible D gene (5 bases). CDR3 length equals 14 residues. Germline CDR1 SNHLY, CDR2 FYNNEI. The V end lost 6 bases, the J end lost 0 bases, and 12 bases lay between the germline ends.

The chain joins TRBV11-1 to TRBJ2-7; D unresolved. CDR1 and CDR2 (germline): SGHAT, FQDESV (reference sequence). The CDR3 runs to 15 residues. The V gene lost 2 bases and the J gene lost 5 bases, with 16 bases spanning the gap. The DNA of the CDR3 is TGTGCCAGCAGCTTACCCCGCCCCGACTGGAACGAGCAGTACTTC. Translation gives CASSLPRPDWNEQYF.

On this clonotype: The DNA is left out, because the CDR3 cannot be placed on it with certainty; the CDR3 is given as TCRdb lists it. The CDR3 is CSARPGQGSVKNCFF. The J gene is TRBJ1-4, the V gene TRBV20-1; TRBD1 is the table's D call, not checked against the DNA. Germline V gives CDR1 DFQATT, CDR2 SNEGSKA (reference sequence). Including both end residues, the CDR3 is 15 amino acids long.

This clonotype came up a few times. This rearrangement joins TRBV4-2 to TRBJ1-5; no definite D call. The V and J ends lost 1 base and 4 bases respectively, with 17 bases between them. The length of the CDR3 is 17 residues. CDR1 is LGHNA, CDR2 YNFKEQ, per germline. This chain's CDR3 is CASSQAPAGNSNQPQHF. The CDR3 bases are TGTGCCAGCAGCCAAGCTCCGGCAGGCAATTCAAATCAGCCCCAGCATTTT.

This rearrangement joins TRBV7-9 to TRBJ1-1; D is undetermined. Between the trimmed V and J ends, which lost 5 bases and 4 bases, there was a span of 14 bases. This CDR3 comprises 14 residues. Germline lookup yields CDR1 SEHNR and CDR2 FQNEAQ (reference sequence). The CDR3 DNA follows: TGTGCCAGCAGCGTGCTCTTAGCGGGCACTGAAGCTTTCTTT. Translation: CASSVLLAGTEAFF.

V and J are TRBV2 and TRBJ1-4; D not certain. Germline V CDR1 and CDR2: SNHLY, FYNNEI. V lost 3 bases and J 0 bases, leaving 14 bases between the germline ends. CDR3 length: 17 residues. CDR3: CASSEENRVATNEKLFF. CDR3 in DNA: TGTGCCAGCAGTGAGGAGAACAGAGTTGCAACTAATGAAAAACTGTTTTTT.

The V and J genes are TRBV5-1 and TRBJ1-4; maybe TRBD1 (5 bases). Germline V gives CDR1 SGHRS, CDR2 YFSETQ. V lost 2 bases, J lost 8 bases, and 13 bases lay in between. CDR3 length: 14 residues. The CDR3 DNA reads as TGCGCCAGCAGCTTTGGCGACAGAGGGGAAAAACTGTTTTTT. This sequence encodes CASSFGDRGEKLFF. Drawing the rest from reference TRBV5-1 and TRBJ1-4, the complete variable domain is KAGVTQTPRYLIKTRGQQVTLSCSPISGHRSVSWYQQTPGQGLQFLFEYFSETQRNKGNFPGRFSGRQFSNSRSEMNVSTLELGDSALYLCASSFGDRGEKLFFGSGTQLSVL.

Worth noting for this clonotype: A read error may produce the germline difference seen at one junction end. The chain combines TRBV11-3 with TRBJ1-4; 9 nucleotides align to TRBD1. The CDR3 contains 15 residues. CDR1 and CDR2 from the germline V gene are SGHNT and YENEEA. CDR3 amino acids: CASSSTGTGNVKLFF. The CDR3, as DNA: TGTGCCAGCAGCTCAACCGGGACAGGGAATGTAAAACTGTTTTTT.

The chain couples TRBV20-1 to TRBJ1-6, with TRBD1 matching over 9 bases. After removal of 4 bases from V and 7 bases from J, the junction contained 5 bases not matched to a gene. The V gene's germline CDR1 is DFQATT and CDR2 SNEGSKA (reference sequence). The CDR3 is 14 residues long. The CDR3 region has the DNA TGCAGTGCTACCGGACAGGGGCCAAATTCACCCCTCCACTTT. The encoded protein is CSATGQGPNSPLHF.

Many counts were recorded for this clonotype. This chain connects TRBV5-8 to TRBJ2-7, with 12 positions matching TRBD2. CDR1 and CDR2 (germline): SGHTS, YDEGEE. The J segment lost 3 bases and the V segment lost 0 bases, leaving 4 bases of the junction unmatched. This CDR3 contains 16 residues. The CDR3 DNA reads as TGTGCCAGCAGCTTGGGACTAGCGGGAGCCTTCTACGAGCAGTACTTC. Translation gives CASSLGLAGAFYEQYF.

The rearrangement joins TRBV20-1 to TRBJ2-5, with TRBD2 identical over 8 bases. The germline gives CDR1 DFQATT, CDR2 SNEGSKA (reference sequence). CDR3 length: 14 residues. V lost 3 bases and J lost 4; bases outside the gene matches: 7. The CDR3 loop reads CSARRVGRGETQYF. The CDR3 bases are TGCAGTGCTAGGAGGGTCGGGAGGGGAGAGACCCAGTACTTC.

This chain uses TRBV29-1 with TRBJ1-1, with 9 bases aligning to TRBD1. Germline CDR1 and CDR2: SQVTM and ANQGSEA. After removal of 7 bases from V and 5 bases from J, the junction contained 5 bases not matched to a gene. The CDR3 is 12 residues long. The CDR3 reads CSADRGNTEAFF. In DNA form, the CDR3 reads TGCAGCGCGGACAGGGGTAATACTGAAGCTTTCTTT.

To note about this clonotype: Sequence at one end of the junction differs from germline and may be a read error. The chain employs TRBV20-1 and TRBJ1-2, with no clear D. CDR1 and CDR2 (germline): DFQATT, SNEGSKA (reference sequence). The CDR3 contains 12 residues. The CDR3 reads CSAGEKGIGCTF. Written as DNA, the CDR3 is TGCAGTGCTGGAGAAAAGGGTATAGGCTGCACCTTC.

This clonotype occurred many times. V is TRBV5-1 and J is TRBJ1-5; weak D call: TRBD1 (5 bases). This CDR3 spans 13 amino acids. Per germline, CDR1 SGHRS and CDR2 YFSETQ. The V end lost 0 bases, the J end lost 4 bases, and 5 bases lay between the germline ends. This CDR3 is CASSLGTNQPQHF. CDR3 nucleotide sequence: TGCGCCAGCAGCTTGGGGACAAATCAGCCCCAGCATTTT. Looking up the rest from reference TRBV5-1 and TRBJ1-5 gives the full variable domain: KAGVTQTPRYLIKTRGQQVTLSCSPISGHRSVSWYQQTPGQGLQFLFEYFSETQRNKGNFPGRFSGRQFSNSRSEMNVSTLELGDSALYLCASSLGTNQPQHFGDGTRLSIL.

This clonotype turned up a few times. The V call is TRBV30, the J call TRBJ1-1, with TRBD1 as a possible D gene (6 bases). There are 14 residues in the CDR3. V was cut by 5 bases and J by 6 bases, with 19 bases left in between. Germline CDR1 and CDR2: GTSNPN and SVGIG (reference sequence). In DNA, the CDR3 is TGTGCCTGGGAGCGGGGGGCGAATACGGCTGAAGCTTTCTTT. Its translation: CAWERGANTAEAFF.

This clonotype was detected ten times or more. V usage is TRBV6-6 and J usage is TRBJ2-5; 11 bases fit TRBD1. V was pared by 7 bases and J by 5 bases, with 12 bases of the junction left unmatched. The CDR3 sequence is 16 residues long. Germline CDR1 reads MNHNY; CDR2 reads SVGAGI (reference sequence). The CDR3 protein is CASTPLDRGLGETQYF. DNA for the CDR3: TGTGCCAGCACCCCACTGGACAGGGGGCTGGGGGAGACCCAGTACTTC.

CDR3 bases: TGCGCCAGCAGCTTGGTGGACAGGGGAAGGAACACCGGGGAGCTGTTTTTT. Translated, it gives CASSLVDRGRNTGELFF. The chain is built from TRBV5-1 and TRBJ2-2, with 9 bases fitting TRBD1. With V trimmed by 0 bases and J by 1 base, 4 bases remained unmatched. CDR1 and CDR2 from the germline V gene are SGHRS and YFSETQ. The CDR3 is 17 amino acids.

Only one count was recorded for this clonotype. The genes are TRBV7-9 and TRBJ2-7; 8 nucleotides match TRBD1. CDR3 length equals 15 residues. After removal of 6 bases from V and 3 bases from J, the junction contained 10 bases not matched to a gene. CDR1 and CDR2 (germline): SEHNR, FQNEAQ (reference sequence). In nucleotides, the CDR3 is TGTGCCAGCAGTCGTCAACTCGGGACAGGCTACGAGCAGTACTTC. Its protein product is CASSRQLGTGYEQYF.

Worth noting for this clonotype: Mismatch with germline at one junction end may stem from a read error. The gene calls are TRBV6-5 and TRBJ2-7, with D possibly TRBD1 on 5 matching bases. CDR1 is MNHEY and CDR2 is SVGAGI in the germline V gene. This CDR3 is built from 12 residues. CDR3 DNA sequence: TGTGCCAACAGTTACAGGTTCGGCGAGCAGTACTTC. Encoded protein: CANSYRFGEQYF.